The source of this T cell receptor (beta chain) is a study of blood T cell repertoires in COVID-19. Across the study: COVID-19 samples from acute and convalescent phases originated in the United States, Italy and Spain. Sample material is recorded as cDNA or gDNA derived from T cells, B-cell-depleted T cells, or PBMCs.

Methods used by the authors: The assay estimated nucleated cells by amplifying reference gene primers. Clones were read by immunoSEQ multiplex PCR, and TCRdb kept only the in-frame ones, dropping some. The V and J calls and clone size are taken from that table; D and trimming were inferred from the DNA. The sample holds approximately 50,000 clones, approximately 89% seen once. This clone was detected only once. Sequenced: peripheral blood. The TCR was taken from a man of 80 years or more with active or convalescent COVID-19.

In DNA, the CDR3 is TGTGCCAGCAGTTACTCGAGGGGGGGGCGGGAGACCCAGTACTTC. The encoded protein is CASSYSRGGRETQYF. The rearrangement joins TRBV6-6 to TRBJ2-5, with TRBD2 as a possible D gene (7 bases). The CDR3 is 15 residues long. Germline lookup yields CDR1 MNHNY and CDR2 SVGAGI (reference sequence). V was clipped by 0 bases and J by 5 bases, with 13 bases between them.